The TCR beta chain described here comes from a study of T-cell memory formation after mild COVID-19 (dated by TCRdb to 2020 to 2022). About the investigation overall: TCR sequence clusters from the two donors were largely donor specific. T-cell clones expanding and contracting after mild COVID-19 in a couple of donors were tracked by longitudinal TCRalpha and TCRbeta repertoire sequencing. Two young, previously healthy adult volunteers made up the cohort, one male and one female.

With regard to this clonotype: Its binding antigen is unknown. The sample holds no much larger clone one base away, and base qualities are not on file.

Sequenced using an Illumina NovaSeq 6000. TCRalpha and TCRbeta cDNA libraries were constructed by 5'RACE with constant-segment primers, with sample barcodes and unique molecular identifiers being introduced. Trizol reagent was used to extract RNA from every sample. Library amplification was performed in two PCR steps, and a second sample barcode and Illumina TruSeq adapters were introduced in the second step. Sequencing of libraries was performed on an Illumina NovaSeq with 2 x 150 bp paired-end reads. As for the authors' bioinformatics: With migec v1.2.7, reads were demultiplexed and then collapsed into UMI-guided consensus sequences. Using mixcr v2.1.11, UMI consensuses were aligned to TRA and TRB V and J templates and then assembled into clonotypes. Clonotypes were classified as expanded or contracted when called significant by both edgeR and NoisET, with noise models trained on biological replicates. edgeR calls used a false discovery rate-adjusted p below 0.01 and a log2 fold-change threshold of 1. As an exploratory analysis of dynamics, max-normalized trajectories of the 1000 most abundant clonotypes were examined with PCA combined with hierarchical clustering. Each responding clone was given a CD4 or CD8 phenotype based on the CD4+ and CD8+ repertoires, which had been sequenced separately. TCRdb reworked the public reads: Q25 trimming with fastp, MiXCR clone assembly, productive beta chains retained. Rows with a matching CDR3 protein are joined into one entry that keeps the most common DNA and genes. TCRdb's processing, not the authors' own work, is the source of the V and J calls. The sample records about 57,000 distinct CDR3 sequences, more than 10% of which are singletons. The ten largest clones take up around 23% of the sample.

Findings and caveats that apply to the study as a whole: Some responding clones were found in pre-infection memory, which suggests that pre-existing cross-reactive memory T cells took part in the SARS-CoV-2 response. Contracting CD4+ clones turned up mainly in the CM and EM memory subsets, whereas EMRA was where CD8+ clones were enriched. The second-wave clones that peaked on day 37 were not confirmed to be SARS-CoV-2 specific. The study included only a couple of mild cases, and larger cohorts that include severe cases with pre-infection samples were judged to be necessary. Balanced CD4/CD8 phenotypes were observed for clones contracting from day 15 to 85, whereas a bias towards CD4+ was observed for a second wave of clones expanding from day 15 to 37.

Ficoll-Paque density gradient centrifugation was the method used to isolate PBMCs. As encoded in the germline V gene, CDR1 is SQVTM while CDR2 is ANQGSEA. V lost 4 bases and J lost 6 bases; the stretch between them is 5 bases long. Counted from cysteine to phenylalanine, this CDR3 has 10 amino acids. Of the read, only the CDR3 DNA is kept; its 30 bases are in frame from base 1. The source is a man aged 18 to 30 who had mild COVID-19 (a few samples of this study predate the infection). The sample titles of this study are shuffled in the database, so cell type and time point are left out; the donor was told from shared clones. The sequencing sample was made of PBMCs or a T cell subset sorted from them (not recorded which). Rearrangement joined TRBV29-1 to TRBJ2-3, with the D gene not clear enough to name. Here is the DNA: TGCAGCGTTGGTGGGGATACGCAGTATTTT. It translates as CSVGGDTQYF.